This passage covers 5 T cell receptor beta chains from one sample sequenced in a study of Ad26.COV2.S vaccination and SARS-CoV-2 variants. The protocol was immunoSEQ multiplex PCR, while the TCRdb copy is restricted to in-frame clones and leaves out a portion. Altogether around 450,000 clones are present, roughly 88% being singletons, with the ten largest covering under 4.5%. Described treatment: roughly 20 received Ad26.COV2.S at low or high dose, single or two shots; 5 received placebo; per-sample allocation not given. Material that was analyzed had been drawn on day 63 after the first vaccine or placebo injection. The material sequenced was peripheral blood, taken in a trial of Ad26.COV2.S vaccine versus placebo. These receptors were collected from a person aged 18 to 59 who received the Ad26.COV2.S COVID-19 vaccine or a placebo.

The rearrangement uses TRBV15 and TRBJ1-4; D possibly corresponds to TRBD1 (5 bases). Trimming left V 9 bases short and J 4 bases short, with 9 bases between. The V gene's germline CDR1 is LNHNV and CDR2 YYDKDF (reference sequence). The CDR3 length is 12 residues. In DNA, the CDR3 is TGTGCCACGGGACGGATTAATGAAAAACTGTTTTTT. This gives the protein CATGRINEKLFF.

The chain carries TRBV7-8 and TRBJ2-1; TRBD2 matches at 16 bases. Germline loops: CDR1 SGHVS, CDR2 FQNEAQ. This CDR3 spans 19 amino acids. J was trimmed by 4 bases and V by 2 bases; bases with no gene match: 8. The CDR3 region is CASSLQGTSGRAWYNEQFF. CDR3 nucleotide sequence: TGTGCCAGCAGCTTACAGGGGACTAGCGGGAGGGCCTGGTACAATGAGCAGTTCTTC.

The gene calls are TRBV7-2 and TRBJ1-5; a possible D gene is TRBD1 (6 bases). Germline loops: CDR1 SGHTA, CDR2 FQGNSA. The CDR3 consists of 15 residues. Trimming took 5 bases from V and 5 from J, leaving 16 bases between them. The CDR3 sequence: CASSRRGLGDQPQHF. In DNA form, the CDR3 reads TGTGCCAGCAGCCGCAGGGGCCTTGGCGATCAGCCCCAGCATTTT.

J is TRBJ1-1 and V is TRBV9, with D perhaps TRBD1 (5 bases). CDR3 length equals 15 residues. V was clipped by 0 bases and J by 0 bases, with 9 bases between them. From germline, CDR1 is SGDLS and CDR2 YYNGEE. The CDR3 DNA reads TGTGCCAGCAGCGTAGTCGACAGTATGAACACTGAAGCTTTCTTT. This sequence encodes CASSVVDSMNTEAFF.

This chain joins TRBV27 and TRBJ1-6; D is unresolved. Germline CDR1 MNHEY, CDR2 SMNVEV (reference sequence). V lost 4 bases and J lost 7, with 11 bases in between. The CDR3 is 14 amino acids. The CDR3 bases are TGTGCCAGCAGTTATCCGGGCCAAAATTCACCCCTCCACTTT. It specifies CASSYPGQNSPLHF.